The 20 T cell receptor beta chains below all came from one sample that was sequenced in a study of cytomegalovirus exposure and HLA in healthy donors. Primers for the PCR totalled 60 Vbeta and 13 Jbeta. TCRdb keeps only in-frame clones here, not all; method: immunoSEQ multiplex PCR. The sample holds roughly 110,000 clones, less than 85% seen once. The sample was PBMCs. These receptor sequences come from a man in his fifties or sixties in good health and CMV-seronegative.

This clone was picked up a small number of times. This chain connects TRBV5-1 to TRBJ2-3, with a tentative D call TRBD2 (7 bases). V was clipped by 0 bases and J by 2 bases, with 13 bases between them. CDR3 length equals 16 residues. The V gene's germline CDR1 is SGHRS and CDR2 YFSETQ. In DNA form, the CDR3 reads TGCGCCAGCAGCTTGGGTGTTCGGGGGGCCACAGATACGCAGTATTTT. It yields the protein CASSLGVRGATDTQYF.

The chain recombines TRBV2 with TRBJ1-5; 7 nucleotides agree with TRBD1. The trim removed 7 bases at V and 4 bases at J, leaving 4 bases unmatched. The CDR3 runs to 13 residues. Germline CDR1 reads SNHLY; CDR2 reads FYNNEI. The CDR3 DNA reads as TGTGCCAGCAAGGGGACAGTTAATCAGCCCCAGCATTTT. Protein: CASKGTVNQPQHF.

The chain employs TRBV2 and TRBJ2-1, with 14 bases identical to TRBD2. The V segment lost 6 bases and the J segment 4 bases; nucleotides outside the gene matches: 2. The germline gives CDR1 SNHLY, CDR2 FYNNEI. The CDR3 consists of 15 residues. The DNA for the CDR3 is TGTGCCAGCAGGGGGACTAGCGGGGGATACAATGAGCAGTTCTTC. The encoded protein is CASRGTSGGYNEQFF.

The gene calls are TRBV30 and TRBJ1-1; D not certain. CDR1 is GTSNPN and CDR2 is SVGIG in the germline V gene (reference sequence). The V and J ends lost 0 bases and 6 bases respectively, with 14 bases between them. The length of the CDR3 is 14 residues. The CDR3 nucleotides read TGTGCCTGGAGTGTACTTCGGTCCACGGCTGAAGCTTTCTTT. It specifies CAWSVLRSTAEAFF.

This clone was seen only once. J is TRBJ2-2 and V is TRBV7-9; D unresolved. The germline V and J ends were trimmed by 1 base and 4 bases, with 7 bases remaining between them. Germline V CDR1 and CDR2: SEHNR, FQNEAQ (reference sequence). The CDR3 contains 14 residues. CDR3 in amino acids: CASSLGYGTGELFF. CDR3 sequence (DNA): TGTGCCAGCAGCTTAGGTTACGGCACCGGGGAGCTGTTTTTT. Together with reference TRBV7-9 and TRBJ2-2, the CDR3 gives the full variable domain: DTGVSQNPRHKITKRGQNVTFRCDPISEHNRLYWYRQTLGQGPEFLTYFQNEAQLEKSRLLSDRFSAERPKGSFSTLEIQRTEQGDSAMYLCASSLGYGTGELFFGEGSRLTVL.

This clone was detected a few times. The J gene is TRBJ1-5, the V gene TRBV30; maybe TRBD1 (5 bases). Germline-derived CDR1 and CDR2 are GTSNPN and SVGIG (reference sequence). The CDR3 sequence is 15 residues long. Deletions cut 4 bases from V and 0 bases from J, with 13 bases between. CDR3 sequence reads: CAWKSRDYSNQPQHF. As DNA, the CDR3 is TGTGCCTGGAAATCCAGGGATTATAGCAATCAGCCCCAGCATTTT.

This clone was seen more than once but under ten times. CDR3 DNA sequence: TGTGCCAGCAACTACGGACAGCCTAATGAAAAACTGTTTTTT. Protein sequence: CASNYGQPNEKLFF. The V gene is TRBV4-2, the J gene TRBJ1-4; D is possibly TRBD1 (6 bases). The CDR3 loop spans 14 amino acids. V dropped 7 bases and J dropped 3 bases, with 12 bases sitting between them. Germline V lookup: CDR1 LGHNA, CDR2 YNFKEQ.

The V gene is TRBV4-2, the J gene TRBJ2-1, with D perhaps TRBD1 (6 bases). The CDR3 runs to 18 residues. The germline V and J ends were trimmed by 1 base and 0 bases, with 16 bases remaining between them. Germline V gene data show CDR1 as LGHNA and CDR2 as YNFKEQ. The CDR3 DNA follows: TGTGCCAGCAGCCAAGGGCGAGGGGGAACCAGCTCCTACAATGAGCAGTTCTTC. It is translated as CASSQGRGGTSSYNEQFF.

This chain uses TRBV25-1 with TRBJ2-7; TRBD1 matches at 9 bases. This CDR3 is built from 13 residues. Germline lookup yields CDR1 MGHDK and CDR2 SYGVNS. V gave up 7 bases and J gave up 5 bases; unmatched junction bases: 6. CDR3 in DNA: TGTGCCAGCAACTGGACAGGGGATGACGAGCAGTACGTC. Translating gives CASNWTGDDEQYV.

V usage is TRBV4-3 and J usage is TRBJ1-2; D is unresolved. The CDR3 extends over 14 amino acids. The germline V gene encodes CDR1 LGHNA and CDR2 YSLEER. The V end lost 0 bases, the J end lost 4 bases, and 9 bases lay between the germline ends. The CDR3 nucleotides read TGCGCCAGCAGCCAAGAGGGCAGATCCTATGGCTACACCTTC. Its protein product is CASSQEGRSYGYTF.

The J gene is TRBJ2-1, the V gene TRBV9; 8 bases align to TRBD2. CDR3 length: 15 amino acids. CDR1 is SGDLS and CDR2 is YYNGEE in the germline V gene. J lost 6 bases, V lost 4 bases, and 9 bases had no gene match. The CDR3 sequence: CASSLGASGFNEQFF. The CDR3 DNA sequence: TGTGCCAGCAGCCTTGGGGCTAGCGGGTTCAATGAGCAGTTCTTC.

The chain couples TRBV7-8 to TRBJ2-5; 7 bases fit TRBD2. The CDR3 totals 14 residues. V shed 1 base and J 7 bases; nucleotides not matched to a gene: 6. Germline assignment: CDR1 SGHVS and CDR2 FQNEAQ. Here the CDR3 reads CASSLDGGKATQYF. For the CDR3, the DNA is TGTGCCAGCAGCTTAGACGGGGGGAAGGCGACCCAGTACTTC. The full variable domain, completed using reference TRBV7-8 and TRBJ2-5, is GAGVSQSPRYKVAKRGQDVALRCDPISGHVSLFWYQQALGQGPEFLTYFQNEAQLDKSGLPSDRFFAERPEGSVSTLKIQRTQQEDSAVYLCASSLDGGKATQYFGPGTRLLVL.

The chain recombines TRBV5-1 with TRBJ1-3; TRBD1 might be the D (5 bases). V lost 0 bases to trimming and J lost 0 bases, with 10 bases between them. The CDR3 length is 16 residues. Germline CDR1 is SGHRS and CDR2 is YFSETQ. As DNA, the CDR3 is TGCGCCAGCAGCTTGGCCTCGGGGGACTCTGGAAACACCATATATTTT. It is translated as CASSLASGDSGNTIYF.

The CDR3 DNA is TGTGCCTGGGTCAGACTCGGGGGGCGCACTGAAGCTTTCTTT. Encoded protein: CAWVRLGGRTEAFF. V is TRBV30 and J is TRBJ1-1, with TRBD1 as a possible D gene (6 bases). The germline CDR1 and CDR2 sequences are GTSNPN and SVGIG (reference sequence). The CDR3 spans 14 residues. Deletions cut 5 bases from V and 4 bases from J, with 17 bases between.

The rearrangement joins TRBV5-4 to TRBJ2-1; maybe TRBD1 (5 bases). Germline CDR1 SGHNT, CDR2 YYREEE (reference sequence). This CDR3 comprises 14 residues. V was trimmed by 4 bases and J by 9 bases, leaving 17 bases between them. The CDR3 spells CASSHDSGASEQFF. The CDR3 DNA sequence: TGTGCCAGCAGCCACGACAGTGGTGCGAGTGAGCAGTTCTTC.

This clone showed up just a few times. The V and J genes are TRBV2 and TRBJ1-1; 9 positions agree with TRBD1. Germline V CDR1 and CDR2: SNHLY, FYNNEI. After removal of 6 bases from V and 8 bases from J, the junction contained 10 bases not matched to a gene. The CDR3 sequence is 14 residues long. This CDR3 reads CASRIRDRASEAFF. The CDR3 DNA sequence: TGTGCCAGCAGAATCCGGGACAGGGCTTCCGAAGCTTTCTTT.

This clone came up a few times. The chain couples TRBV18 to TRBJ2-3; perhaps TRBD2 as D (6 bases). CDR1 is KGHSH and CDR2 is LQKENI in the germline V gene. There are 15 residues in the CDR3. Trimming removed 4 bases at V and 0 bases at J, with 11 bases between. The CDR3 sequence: CASSRGGASTDTQYF. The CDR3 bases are TGTGCCAGCTCACGGGGCGGGGCTAGCACAGATACGCAGTATTTT. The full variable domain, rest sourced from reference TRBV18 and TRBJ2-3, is NAGVMQNPRHLVRRRGQEARLRCSPMKGHSHVYWYRQLPEEGLKFMVYLQKENIIDESGMPKERFSAEFPKEGPSILRIQQVVRGDSAAYFCASSRGGASTDTQYFGPGTRLTVL.

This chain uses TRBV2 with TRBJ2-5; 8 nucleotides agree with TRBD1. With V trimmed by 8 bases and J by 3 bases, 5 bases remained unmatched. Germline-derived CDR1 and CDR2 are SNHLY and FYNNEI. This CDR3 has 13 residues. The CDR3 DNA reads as TGTGCCAGCGGTCCGGGACAGGAAGAGACCCAGTACTTC. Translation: CASGPGQEETQYF.

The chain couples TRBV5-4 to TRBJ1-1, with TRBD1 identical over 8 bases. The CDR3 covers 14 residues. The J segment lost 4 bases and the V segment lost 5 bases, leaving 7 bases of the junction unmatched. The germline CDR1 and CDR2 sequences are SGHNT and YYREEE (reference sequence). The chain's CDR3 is CASSLQGAGTEAFF. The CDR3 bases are TGTGCCAGCAGTCTTCAGGGGGCGGGCACTGAAGCTTTCTTT.

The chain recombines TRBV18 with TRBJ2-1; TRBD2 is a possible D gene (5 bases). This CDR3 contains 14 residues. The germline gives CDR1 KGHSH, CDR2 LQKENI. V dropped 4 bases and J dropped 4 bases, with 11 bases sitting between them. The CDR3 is CASSHSGNYNEQFF. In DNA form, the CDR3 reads TGTGCCAGCTCACATTCCGGGAATTACAATGAGCAGTTCTTC.